This T cell receptor beta chain was identified during a study of identical twins. Study-wide findings and caveats: Insertion counts were lower in abundant cord blood beta clonotypes, a trend that memory repertoires did not show.

V lost 6 bases, J lost 4 bases, and 19 bases lay in between. Germline V lookup: CDR1 DFQATT, CDR2 SNEGSKA (reference sequence). The CDR3 contains 15 residues. This clonotype was seen repeatedly, ten times or more. The antigen is not known. TCRdb passed the 5' RACE reads through MiXCR, listing each CDR3 protein once. The sample lists approximately 690,000 distinct CDR3 sequences, around 6.1% occurring once. The sample consisted of naive T cells sorted from blood. This sequence was found in a man aged 18 to 29 in good health. The V gene is TRBV20-1, the J gene TRBJ2-1; no clear D gene. Written as DNA, the CDR3 is TGCAGTGCGATGAGTGGGCTACTAAGATACAATGAGCAGTTCTTC. It yields the protein CSAMSGLLRYNEQFF.